Below are 18 T cell receptor beta chains sequenced from a single sample in a study of early stage breast cancer tumors. Method: immunoSEQ multiplex PCR; TCRdb's copy keeps in-frame clones and lacks some. The table has a few thousand clones, roughly 68% seen once; the top ten hold around 20%. Input material: breast tumor tissue. The receptors shown here come from a middle-aged person with breast cancer.

DNA of the CDR3: TGTGCCAGCAGTGACCTAGCGGCACAAGAGACCCAGTACTTC. It encodes CASSDLAAQETQYF. The chain links TRBV6-1 to TRBJ2-5; 7 nucleotides align to TRBD2. V trimming: 3 bases; J trimming: 2 bases; junction bases outside the gene matches: 3. The CDR3 spans 14 residues. Germline values: CDR1 MNHNS, CDR2 SASEGT.

The CDR3: CSARQGDTEAFF. In DNA form, the CDR3 reads TGCAGCGCAAGACAGGGCGACACTGAAGCTTTCTTT. The rearrangement uses TRBV29-1 and TRBJ1-1; 7 bases agree with TRBD1. The germline V gene has CDR1 SQVTM and CDR2 ANQGSEA. V lost 7 bases to trimming and J lost 3 bases; unmatched junction nucleotides: 5. There are 12 residues in the CDR3.

The rearrangement uses TRBV10-1 and TRBJ2-7; no definite D call. The CDR3 contains 11 residues. CDR1 and CDR2 (germline): WNHNN, SYGVQD (reference sequence). V was trimmed by 3 bases and J by 3 bases, leaving 3 bases between them. CDR3: CASSDFYEQYF. CDR3 in DNA: TGCGCCAGCAGTGATTTCTACGAGCAGTACTTC.

The V call is TRBV6-5, the J call TRBJ2-2; possibly TRBD1 for D (6 bases). Trimming pared 4 bases from V and 4 bases from J, leaving 16 bases between. Germline CDR1 reads MNHEY; CDR2 reads SVGAGI. The CDR3 runs to 16 residues. CDR3 loop: CASSSSQGAGTGELFF. The CDR3, as DNA: TGTGCCAGCAGTTCCTCACAGGGCGCCGGCACCGGGGAGCTGTTTTTT.

The J gene is TRBJ2-7, the V gene TRBV14; no reliable D call. The V gene's germline CDR1 is SGHDN and CDR2 FVKESK. CDR3 size: 15 residues. Trimming took 0 bases from V and 4 from J, leaving 13 bases between them. CDR3 loop: CASSQDSVSYYEQYF. As DNA, the CDR3 is TGTGCCAGCAGCCAAGATTCCGTGAGCTATTACGAGCAGTACTTC.

The V gene is TRBV6-6, the J gene TRBJ1-1; D is undetermined. There are 15 residues in the CDR3. The germline gives CDR1 MNHNY, CDR2 SVGAGI (reference sequence). Between the trimmed V and J ends, which lost 6 bases and 1 base, there was a span of 15 bases. CDR3 sequence (DNA): TGTGCCAGCAGCCCTACCGGGCCTAAGAACACTGAAGCTTTCTTT. The encoded protein is CASSPTGPKNTEAFF.

This sequence joins TRBV6-4 and TRBJ2-2, with TRBD2 matching over 8 bases. V lost 5 bases to trimming and J lost 5 bases; unmatched junction nucleotides: 4. This CDR3 has 14 amino acids. Germline assignment: CDR1 MRHNA and CDR2 SNTAGT. CDR3 sequence: CASSPGGETGELFF. For the CDR3, the DNA is TGTGCCAGCAGTCCGGGAGGGGAAACCGGGGAGCTGTTTTTT.

This clone was seen a single time. The final CDR3 position lacks the conserved phenylalanine or tryptophan, pointing to a likely read error. This chain links TRBV29-1 with TRBJ1-1; D is uncertain. This CDR3 spans 14 amino acids. Germline V gives CDR1 SQVTM, CDR2 ANQGSEA. Trimming took 6 bases from V and 1 from J, leaving 15 bases between them. CDR3 amino acids: CSVVRHVKNTEAFL. As DNA, the CDR3 is TGCAGCGTCGTCCGACACGTTAAGAACACTGAAGCTTTCCTT.

Comments on this clone: The junction and the germline gene differ at one end; a read error may be behind it. The chain links TRBV29-1 to TRBJ1-1, with TRBD1 as a possible D gene (5 bases). CDR1 is SQVTM, CDR2 ANQGSEA, per germline. The CDR3 loop spans 13 amino acids. CDR3 loop: CSVVRRENSEAFF. For the CDR3, the DNA is TGCAGCGTTGTGCGCAGGGAGAACTCTGAAGCTTTCTTT.

The genes are TRBV7-3 and TRBJ1-1; D may be TRBD1 (6 bases). Trimming took 5 bases from V and 3 from J, leaving 13 bases between them. The CDR3 has 14 amino acids. The V gene's germline CDR1 is SGHTA and CDR2 FQGTGA. This CDR3 is CASSPTGFYTEAFF. The CDR3, as DNA: TGTGCCAGCAGCCCTACAGGGTTCTACACTGAAGCTTTCTTT.

This rearrangement joins TRBV4-1 to TRBJ2-5, with 13 bases lining up with TRBD2. Germline CDR1 is MGHRA and CDR2 is YSYEKL. After removal of 1 base from V and 4 bases from J, the junction contained 12 bases not matched to a gene. The CDR3 loop spans 19 amino acids. CDR3 loop: CASSQVRTGRLAGGETQYF. In DNA, the CDR3 is TGCGCCAGCAGCCAAGTAAGGACCGGTAGACTAGCGGGAGGAGAGACCCAGTACTTC.

The chain links TRBV2 to TRBJ2-1, with 11 bases identical to TRBD2. The length of the CDR3 is 14 residues. J lost 3 bases, V lost 7 bases, and 2 bases had no gene match. The V gene's germline CDR1 is SNHLY and CDR2 FYNNEI. The CDR3 here is CASKTSGNYNEQFF. CDR3 nucleotide sequence: TGTGCCAGCAAGACTAGCGGGAACTACAATGAGCAGTTCTTC.

This clone was picked up a small number of times. The chain joins TRBV11-3 to TRBJ2-2, with unresolved D. V was trimmed by 6 bases and J by 2 bases, leaving 4 bases between them. CDR1 is SGHNT and CDR2 is YENEEA in the germline V gene. This CDR3 spans 12 amino acids. DNA for the CDR3: TGTGCCAGCAGTCCTAACACCGGGGAGCTGTTTTTT. This gives the protein CASSPNTGELFF.

This clone was recorded a few times. The rearrangement links TRBV5-1 to TRBJ1-1, with a weak D call TRBD1 (5 bases). The CDR3 length is 13 residues. Germline V gives CDR1 SGHRS, CDR2 YFSETQ. V was shortened by 0 bases and J by 8 bases, with 11 bases between the two germline ends. The CDR3 coding sequence is TGCGCCAGCAGCTTGGGGGGTCAGGGCGAAGCTTTCTTT. It is translated as CASSLGGQGEAFF.

The chain employs TRBV5-1 and TRBJ2-1, with D possibly TRBD1 on 5 matching bases. The germline V and J ends were trimmed by 3 bases and 8 bases, with 9 bases remaining between them. This CDR3 spans 12 amino acids. The V gene's germline CDR1 is SGHRS and CDR2 YFSETQ. CDR3 DNA sequence: TGCGCCAGCAGCTGGCAGGGATATGAGCAGTTCTTC. This encodes CASSWQGYEQFF.

The rearrangement joins TRBV9 to TRBJ2-2; D gene ambiguous. Trimming cost V 0 bases and J 2 bases, with 11 bases left between them. There are 16 residues in the CDR3. Germline CDR1 and CDR2: SGDLS and YYNGEE. The DNA for the CDR3 is TGTGCCAGCAGCGTAGGGGTGGCACCTAACACCGGGGAGCTGTTTTTT. This encodes CASSVGVAPNTGELFF.

This chain uses TRBV18 with TRBJ1-1; 7 positions match TRBD1. The CDR3 totals 16 residues. Germline-derived CDR1 and CDR2 are KGHSH and LQKENI. The trim removed 3 bases at V and 5 bases at J, leaving 12 bases unmatched. The CDR3 reads CASSPISGGRGTEAFF. CDR3 bases: TGTGCCAGCTCACCGATATCAGGGGGGAGAGGTACTGAAGCTTTCTTT.

The rearrangement uses TRBV18 and TRBJ2-3; 13 bases align to TRBD2. This CDR3 contains 17 residues. The germline V gene encodes CDR1 KGHSH and CDR2 LQKENI. Trimming cost V 7 bases and J 4 bases; bases outside gene matches: 11. The CDR3 loop is CASFPTVLAGGADTQYF. As DNA, the CDR3 is TGTGCCAGCTTCCCAACCGTACTAGCGGGAGGGGCAGATACGCAGTATTTT.